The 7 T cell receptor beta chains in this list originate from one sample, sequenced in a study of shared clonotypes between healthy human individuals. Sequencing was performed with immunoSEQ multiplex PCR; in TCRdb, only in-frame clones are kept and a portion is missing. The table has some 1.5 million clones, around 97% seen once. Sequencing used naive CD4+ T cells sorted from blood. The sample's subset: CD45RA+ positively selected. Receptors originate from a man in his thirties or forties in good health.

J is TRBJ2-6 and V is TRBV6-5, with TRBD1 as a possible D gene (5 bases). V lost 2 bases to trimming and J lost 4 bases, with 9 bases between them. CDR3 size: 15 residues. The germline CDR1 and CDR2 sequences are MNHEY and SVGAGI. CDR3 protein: CASSYGAAGANVLTF. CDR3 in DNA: TGTGCCAGCAGTTACGGGGCGGCGGGGGCCAACGTCCTGACTTTC.

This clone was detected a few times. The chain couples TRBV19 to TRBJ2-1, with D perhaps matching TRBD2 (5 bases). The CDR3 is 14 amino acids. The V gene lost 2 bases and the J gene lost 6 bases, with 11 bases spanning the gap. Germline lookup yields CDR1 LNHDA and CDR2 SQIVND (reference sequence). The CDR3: CASSILEGLNEQFF. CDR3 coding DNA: TGTGCCAGTAGTATACTCGAGGGTCTCAATGAGCAGTTCTTC. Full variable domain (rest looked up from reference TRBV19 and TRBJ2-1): DGGITQSPKYLFRKEGQNVTLSCEQNLNHDAMYWYRQDPGQGLRLIYYSQIVNDFQKGDIAEGYSVSREKKESFPLTVTSAQKNPTAFYLCASSILEGLNEQFFGPGTRLTVL.

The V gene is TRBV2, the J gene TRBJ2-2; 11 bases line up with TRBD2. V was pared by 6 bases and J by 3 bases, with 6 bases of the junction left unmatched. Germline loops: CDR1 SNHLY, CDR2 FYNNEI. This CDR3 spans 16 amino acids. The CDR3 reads CASRFLAGGDTGELFF. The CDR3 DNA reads TGTGCCAGCAGGTTCTTAGCGGGAGGGGACACCGGGGAGCTGTTTTTT.

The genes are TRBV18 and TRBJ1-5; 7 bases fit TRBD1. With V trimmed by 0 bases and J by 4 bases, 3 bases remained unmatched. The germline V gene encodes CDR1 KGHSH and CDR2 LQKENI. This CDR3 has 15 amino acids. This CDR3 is CASSPPGQFNQPQHF. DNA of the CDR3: TGTGCCAGCTCACCACCGGGACAGTTTAATCAGCCCCAGCATTTT.

CDR3 protein: CATSGFYTQGANEQYF. The CDR3 DNA follows: TGTGCCACCAGCGGGTTCTACACGCAGGGGGCAAACGAGCAGTACTTC. The V call is TRBV15, the J call TRBJ2-7; 8 bases fit TRBD1. The CDR3 has 16 amino acids. The J segment lost 5 bases and the V segment lost 5 bases, leaving 14 bases of the junction unmatched. From germline, CDR1 is LNHNV and CDR2 YYDKDF (reference sequence). The full variable domain, in which reference TRBV15 and TRBJ2-7 provide the parts outside the CDR3, is DAMVIQNPRYQVTQFGKPVTLSCSQTLNHNVMYWYQQKSSQAPKLLFHYYDKDFNNEADTPDNFQSRRPNTSFCFLDIRSPGLGDTAMYLCATSGFYTQGANEQYFGPGTRLTVT.

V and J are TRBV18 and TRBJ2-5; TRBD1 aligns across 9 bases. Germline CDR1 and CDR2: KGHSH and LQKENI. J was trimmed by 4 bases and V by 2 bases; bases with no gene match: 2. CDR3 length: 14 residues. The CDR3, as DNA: TGTGCCAGCTCACCAAACAGGGGGCCAGAGACCCAGTACTTC. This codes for CASSPNRGPETQYF.

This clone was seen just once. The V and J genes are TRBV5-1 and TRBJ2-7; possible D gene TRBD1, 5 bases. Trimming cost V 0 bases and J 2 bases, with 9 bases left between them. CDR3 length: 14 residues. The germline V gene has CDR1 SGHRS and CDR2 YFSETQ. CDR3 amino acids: CASSLAGFAYEQYF. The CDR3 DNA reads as TGCGCCAGCAGCTTGGCAGGGTTCGCCTACGAGCAGTACTTC.